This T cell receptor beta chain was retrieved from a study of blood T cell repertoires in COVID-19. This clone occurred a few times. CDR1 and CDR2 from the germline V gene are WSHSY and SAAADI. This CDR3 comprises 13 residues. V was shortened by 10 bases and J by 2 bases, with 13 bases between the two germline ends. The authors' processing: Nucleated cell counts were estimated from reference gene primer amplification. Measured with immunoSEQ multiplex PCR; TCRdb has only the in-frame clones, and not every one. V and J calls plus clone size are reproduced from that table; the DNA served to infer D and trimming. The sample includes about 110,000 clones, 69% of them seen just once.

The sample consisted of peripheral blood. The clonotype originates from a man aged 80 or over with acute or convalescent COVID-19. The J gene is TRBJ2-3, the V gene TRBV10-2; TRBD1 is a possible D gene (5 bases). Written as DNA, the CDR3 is TGCGCCACCAGGAAACAGGTCACAGATACGCAGTATTTT. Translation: CATRKQVTDTQYF.